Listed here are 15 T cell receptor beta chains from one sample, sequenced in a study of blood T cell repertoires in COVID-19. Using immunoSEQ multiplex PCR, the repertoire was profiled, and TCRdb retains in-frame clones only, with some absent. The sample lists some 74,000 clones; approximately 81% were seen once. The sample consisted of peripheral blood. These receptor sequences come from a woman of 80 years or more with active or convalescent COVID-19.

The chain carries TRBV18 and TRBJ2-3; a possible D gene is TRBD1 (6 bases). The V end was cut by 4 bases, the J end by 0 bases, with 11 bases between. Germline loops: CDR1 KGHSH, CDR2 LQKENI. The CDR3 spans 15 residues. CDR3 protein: CASSRDRYSTDTQYF. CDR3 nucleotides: TGTGCCAGCTCACGAGACAGGTACAGCACAGATACGCAGTATTTT.

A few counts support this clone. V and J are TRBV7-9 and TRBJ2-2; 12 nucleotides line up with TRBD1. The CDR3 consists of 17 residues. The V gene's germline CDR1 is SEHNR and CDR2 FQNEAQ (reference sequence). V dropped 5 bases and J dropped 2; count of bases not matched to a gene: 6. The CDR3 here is CASSATGQGANTGELFF. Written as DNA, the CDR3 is TGTGCCAGCAGCGCCACGGGACAGGGGGCTAACACCGGGGAGCTGTTTTTT.

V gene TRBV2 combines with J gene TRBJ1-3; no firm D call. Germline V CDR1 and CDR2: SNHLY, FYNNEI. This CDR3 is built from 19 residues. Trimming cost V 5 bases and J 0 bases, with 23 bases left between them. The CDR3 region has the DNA TGTGCCAGCAGTCGTCAACCCGTCTCCCGGGATGACTCTGGAAACACCATATATTTT. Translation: CASSRQPVSRDDSGNTIYF.

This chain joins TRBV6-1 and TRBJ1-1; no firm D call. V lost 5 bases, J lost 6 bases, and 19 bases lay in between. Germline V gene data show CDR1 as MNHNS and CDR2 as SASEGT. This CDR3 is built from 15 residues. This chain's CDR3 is CASSSTPGGNPEAFF. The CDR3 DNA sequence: TGTGCCAGCAGTTCCACCCCCGGCGGTAACCCTGAAGCTTTCTTT.

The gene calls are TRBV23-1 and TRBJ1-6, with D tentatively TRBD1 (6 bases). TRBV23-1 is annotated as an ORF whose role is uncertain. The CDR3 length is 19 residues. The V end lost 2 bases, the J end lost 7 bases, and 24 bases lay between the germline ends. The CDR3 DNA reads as TGCGCCAGCAGTCAACCAGGTACGCAGGGGACCTGTAAGAATTCACCCCTCCACTTT. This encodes CASSQPGTQGTCKNSPLHF.

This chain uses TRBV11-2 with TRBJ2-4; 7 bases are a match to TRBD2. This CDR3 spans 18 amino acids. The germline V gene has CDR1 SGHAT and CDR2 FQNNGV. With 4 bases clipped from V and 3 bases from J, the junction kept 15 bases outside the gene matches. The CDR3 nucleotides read TGTGCCAGCAGCTCCCCCCCGGCGCGGGAGAGGGGCAAAAACATTCAGTACTTC. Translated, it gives CASSSPPARERGKNIQYF.

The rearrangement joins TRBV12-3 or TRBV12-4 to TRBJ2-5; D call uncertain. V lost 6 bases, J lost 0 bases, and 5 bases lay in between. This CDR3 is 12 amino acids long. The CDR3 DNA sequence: TGTGCCAGCAGACAGAACCAAGAGACCCAGTACTTC. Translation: CASRQNQETQYF.

The CDR3 sequence is CASRAGRRNYTF. The CDR3 coding sequence is TGTGCCAGCAGAGCGGGACGGAGGAACTACACCTTC. V and J are TRBV28 and TRBJ1-2; TRBD1 is a possible D gene (5 bases). In germline, CDR1 is MDHEN, CDR2 SYDVKM. The CDR3 runs 12 residues. Deletions cut 6 bases from V and 10 bases from J, with 15 bases between.

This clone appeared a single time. The CDR3 DNA sequence: TGTGCCAGCAGCCAGGGACAGTTATATGGCTACACCTTC. Residues: CASSQGQLYGYTF. This chain uses TRBV4-2 with TRBJ1-2; 7 bases are shared with TRBD1. This CDR3 is 13 amino acids long. The trim removed 3 bases at V and 5 bases at J, leaving 3 bases unmatched. Germline CDR1 LGHNA, CDR2 YNFKEQ.

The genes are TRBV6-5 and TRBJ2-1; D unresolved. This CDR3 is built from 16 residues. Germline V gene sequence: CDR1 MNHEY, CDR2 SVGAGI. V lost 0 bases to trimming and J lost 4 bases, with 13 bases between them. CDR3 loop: CASSYSSIPGYNEQFF. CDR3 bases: TGTGCCAGCAGTTACTCGAGTATCCCTGGTTACAATGAGCAGTTCTTC.

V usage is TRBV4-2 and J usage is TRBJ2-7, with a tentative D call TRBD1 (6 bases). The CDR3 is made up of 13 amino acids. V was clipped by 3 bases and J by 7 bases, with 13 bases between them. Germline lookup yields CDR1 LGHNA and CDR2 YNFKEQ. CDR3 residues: CASSQGTGWEQYF. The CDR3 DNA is TGTGCCAGCAGCCAGGGAACAGGGTGGGAGCAGTACTTC.

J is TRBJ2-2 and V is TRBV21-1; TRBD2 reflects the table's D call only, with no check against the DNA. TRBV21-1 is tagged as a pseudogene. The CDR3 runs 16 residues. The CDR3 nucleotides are TGTGCCAGCAGCAAAGGAGGGATCTCGAACACCGGGGAGCTGTTTTTT. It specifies CASSKGGISNTGELFF.

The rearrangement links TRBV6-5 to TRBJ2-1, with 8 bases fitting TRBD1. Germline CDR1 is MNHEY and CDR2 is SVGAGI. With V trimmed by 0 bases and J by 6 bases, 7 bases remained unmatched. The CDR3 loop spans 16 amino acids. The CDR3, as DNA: TGTGCCAGCAGTTACTCAGCCCAGGGGGCACGCAATGAGCAGTTCTTC. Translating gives CASSYSAQGARNEQFF.

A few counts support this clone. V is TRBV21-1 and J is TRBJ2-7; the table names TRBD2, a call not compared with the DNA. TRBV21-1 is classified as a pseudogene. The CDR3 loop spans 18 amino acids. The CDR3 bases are TGTGCCAGCAGCGGACACAGGGTTATCAGCGGGAGGCCCTACGAGCAGTACTTC. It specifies CASSGHRVISGRPYEQYF.

The chain's CDR3 is CASSLGTTGLAAYNEQFF. The CDR3 DNA is TGTGCCAGCAGCTTAGGGACAACGGGACTAGCGGCCTACAATGAGCAGTTCTTC. The V and J genes are TRBV7-8 and TRBJ2-1, with 11 bases matching TRBD2. This CDR3 is 18 amino acids long. Losses at the gene ends were 1 base for V and 2 bases for J; bases not matched to a gene: 7. Germline CDR1 is SGHVS and CDR2 is FQNEAQ.